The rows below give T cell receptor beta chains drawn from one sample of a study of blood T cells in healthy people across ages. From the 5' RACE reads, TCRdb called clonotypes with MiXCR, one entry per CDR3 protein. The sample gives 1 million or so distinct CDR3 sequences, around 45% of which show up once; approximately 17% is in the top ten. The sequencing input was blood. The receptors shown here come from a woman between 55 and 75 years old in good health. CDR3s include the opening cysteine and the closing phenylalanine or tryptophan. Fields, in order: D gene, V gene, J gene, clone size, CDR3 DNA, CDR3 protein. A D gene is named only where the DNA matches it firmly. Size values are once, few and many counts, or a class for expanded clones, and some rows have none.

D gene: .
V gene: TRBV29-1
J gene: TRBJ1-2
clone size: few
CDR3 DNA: TGCAGCGTTGAGGCCAGGTCAAACTATGGCTACACCTTC
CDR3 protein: CSVEARSNYGYTF

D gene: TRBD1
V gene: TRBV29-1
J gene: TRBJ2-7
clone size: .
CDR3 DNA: TGCAGCGTCACCACGGGACAGGGACGTCCCGAGCAGTACTTC
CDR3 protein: CSVTTGQGRPEQYF

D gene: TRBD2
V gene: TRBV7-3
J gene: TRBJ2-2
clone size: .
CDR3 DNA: TGTGCCAGCAGCCCCCGAGGACTAGCGGGAGGTGTTAACACCGGGGAGCTGTTTTTT
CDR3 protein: CASSPRGLAGGVNTGELFF

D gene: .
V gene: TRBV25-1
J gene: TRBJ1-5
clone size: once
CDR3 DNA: TGTGCCAGCAGTGAATTGGGGGACCAGCCCCAGCATTTT
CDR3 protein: CASSELGDQPQHF

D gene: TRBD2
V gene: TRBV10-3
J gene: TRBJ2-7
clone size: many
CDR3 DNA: TGTGCCATCACAGGGACTAGCGGGAGGCATACCTACGAGCAGTACTTC
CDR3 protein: CAITGTSGRHTYEQYF

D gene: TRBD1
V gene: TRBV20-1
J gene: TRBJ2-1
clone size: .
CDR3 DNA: TGCAGTGCGAGAACCGGGACAGGGGGCGATGAGCAGTTCTTC
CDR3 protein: CSARTGTGGDEQFF

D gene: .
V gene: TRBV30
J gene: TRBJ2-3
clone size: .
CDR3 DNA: TGTGCCTGGAGGGACGGGACGGACACAGATACGCAGTATTTT
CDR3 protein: CAWRDGTDTDTQYF

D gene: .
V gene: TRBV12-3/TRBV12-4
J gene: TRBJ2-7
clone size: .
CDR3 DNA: TGTGCCAGCAGTTTCTTTGGGGCAGGAGGCGAGCAGTACTTC
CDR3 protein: CASSFFGAGGEQYF

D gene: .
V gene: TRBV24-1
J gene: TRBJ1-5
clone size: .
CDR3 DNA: TGTGCCACCTCCCCGTGGGATAGCAATCAGCCCCAGCATTTT
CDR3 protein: CATSPWDSNQPQHF

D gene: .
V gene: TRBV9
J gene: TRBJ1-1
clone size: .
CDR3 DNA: TGTGCCAGCAGCGTAGGGACAGAGACTGAAGCTTTCTTT
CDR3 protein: CASSVGTETEAFF

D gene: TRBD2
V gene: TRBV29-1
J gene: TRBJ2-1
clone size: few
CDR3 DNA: TGCAGCGTTGGACTAGCGGGACCCAATGAGCAGTTCTTC
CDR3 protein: CSVGLAGPNEQFF

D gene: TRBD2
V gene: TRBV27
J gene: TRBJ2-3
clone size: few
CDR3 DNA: TGTGCCAGCACCTTAGCGGGGGAAGCCCCAGATACGCAGTATTTT
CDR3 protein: CASTLAGEAPDTQYF

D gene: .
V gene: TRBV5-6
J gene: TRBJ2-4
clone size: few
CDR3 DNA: TGTGCCAGCAGCTTACAGGGTACCAAAAACATTCAGTACTTC
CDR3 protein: CASSLQGTKNIQYF

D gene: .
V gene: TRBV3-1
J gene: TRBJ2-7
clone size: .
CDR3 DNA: TGTGCCAGCAGCCACCGGGACTACGAGCAGTACTTC
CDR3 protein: CASSHRDYEQYF

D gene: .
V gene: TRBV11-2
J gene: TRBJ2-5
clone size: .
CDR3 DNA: TGTGCCAGCCGAGACAGCGTTCAAGAGACCCAGAACTTC
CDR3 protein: CASRDSVQETQNF

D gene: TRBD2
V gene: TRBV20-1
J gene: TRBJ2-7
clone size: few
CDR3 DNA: TGCAGTGCCATGACTAGCGGTTCCTACGAGCAGTACTTC
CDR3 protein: CSAMTSGSYEQYF

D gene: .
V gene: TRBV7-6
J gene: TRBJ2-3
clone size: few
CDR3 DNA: TGTGCCAGCAGCTTGGACGGAGGAAATCCGCAGTATTTT
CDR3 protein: CASSLDGGNPQYF

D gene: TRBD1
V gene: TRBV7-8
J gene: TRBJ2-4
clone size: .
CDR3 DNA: TGCGCCAGCAGCTACGGGACAGGGGACAAAAACATTCAGTACTTC
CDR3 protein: CASSYGTGDKNIQYF

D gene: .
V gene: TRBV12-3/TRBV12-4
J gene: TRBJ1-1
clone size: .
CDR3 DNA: TGTGCCAGCAGTTTGTTCCCCCAAAACACTGAAGCTTTCTTT
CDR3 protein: CASSLFPQNTEAFF

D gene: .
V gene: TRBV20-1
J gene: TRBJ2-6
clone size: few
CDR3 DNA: TGCAGTGCCATCAGATACTCTGGGGCCAACGTCCTGACTTTC
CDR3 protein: CSAIRYSGANVLTF

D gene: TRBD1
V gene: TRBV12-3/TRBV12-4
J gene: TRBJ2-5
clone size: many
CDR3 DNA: TGCGCCAGCAGTCCGACAGGGGGCCGGGAGACCCAGTACTTC
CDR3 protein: CASSPTGGRETQYF

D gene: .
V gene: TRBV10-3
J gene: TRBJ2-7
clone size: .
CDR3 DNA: TGTGCCATCAGTGAGTCAGGCGGAGACTACGAGCAGTACTTC
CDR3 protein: CAISESGGDYEQYF

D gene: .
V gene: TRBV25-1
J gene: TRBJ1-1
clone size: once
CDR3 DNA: TGTGCCAGCAGTCAGGGGAAGTTTGAAGCTTTCTTT
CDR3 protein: CASSQGKFEAFF

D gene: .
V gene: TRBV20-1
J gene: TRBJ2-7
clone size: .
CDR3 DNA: TGCAGTGCTAGAGCTGGGGGCTCTTACAATGAGCAGTACTTC
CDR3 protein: CSARAGGSYNEQYF

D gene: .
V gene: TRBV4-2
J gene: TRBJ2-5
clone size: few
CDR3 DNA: TGTGCCAGCAGCCAAGAAGGGGGAGAGACCCAGTACTTC
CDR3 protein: CASSQEGGETQYF

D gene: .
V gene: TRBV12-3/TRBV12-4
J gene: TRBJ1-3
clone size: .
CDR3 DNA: TGTGCCAGCAGTTGGGGACCCAGGACTATCTCTGGAAACACCATATATTTT
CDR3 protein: CASSWGPRTISGNTIYF

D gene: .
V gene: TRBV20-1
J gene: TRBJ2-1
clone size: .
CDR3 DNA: TGCAGTGCTAGAGGAGACGGTCGCCTGGAGACCCAGTTCTTC
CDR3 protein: CSARGDGRLETQFF

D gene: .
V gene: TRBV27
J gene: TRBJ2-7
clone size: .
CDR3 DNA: TGTGCCAGCAGTGTATTAGGCACAGTTGAGCAGTACTTC
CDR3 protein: CASSVLGTVEQYF

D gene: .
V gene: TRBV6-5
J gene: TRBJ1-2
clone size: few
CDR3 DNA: TGTGCCAGCAGCCCCAACAGGAATAACTATGGCTACACCTTC
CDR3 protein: CASSPNRNNYGYTF

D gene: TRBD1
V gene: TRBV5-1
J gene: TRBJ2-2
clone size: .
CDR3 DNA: TGCGCCAGCAGCTTTCGGACAGGGGTGACCGGGGAGCTGTTTTTT
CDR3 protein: CASSFRTGVTGELFF

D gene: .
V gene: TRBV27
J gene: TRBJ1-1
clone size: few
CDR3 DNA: TGTGCCAGCAGTTCGGGGGGGGCTACCTTGAACACTGAAGCTTTCTTT
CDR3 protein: CASSSGGATLNTEAFF

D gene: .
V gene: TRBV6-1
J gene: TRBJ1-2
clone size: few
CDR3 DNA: TGTGCCAGCTGTAGCTGGGTTAACTATGGCTACACCTTC
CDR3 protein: CASCSWVNYGYTF

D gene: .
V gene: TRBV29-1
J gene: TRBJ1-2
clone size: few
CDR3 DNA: TGCAGCGTTGGGAGGGACCACTATGGCTACACCTTC
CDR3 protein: CSVGRDHYGYTF

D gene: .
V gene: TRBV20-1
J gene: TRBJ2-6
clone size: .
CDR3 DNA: TGCAGTACTAGAGCAGGGGCCGGGGCCAACGTCCTGACTTTC
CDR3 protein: CSTRAGAGANVLTF

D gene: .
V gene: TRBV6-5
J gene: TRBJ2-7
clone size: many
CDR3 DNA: TGTGCCAGCAGTTACTCGCCCCCGGGGAGCTCCTACGAGCAGTACTTC
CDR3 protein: CASSYSPPGSSYEQYF

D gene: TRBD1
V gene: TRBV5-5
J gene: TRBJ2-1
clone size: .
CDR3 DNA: TGTGCCAGCAGCTTGGACGGACAGGGGTACGGTGAGCAGTTCTTC
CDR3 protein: CASSLDGQGYGEQFF

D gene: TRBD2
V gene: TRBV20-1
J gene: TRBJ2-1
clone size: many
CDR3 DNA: TGCAGTGCTACCCCCGGGACTAAATCCTACAATGAGCAGTTCTTC
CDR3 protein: CSATPGTKSYNEQFF

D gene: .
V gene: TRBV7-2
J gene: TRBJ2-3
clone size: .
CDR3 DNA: TGTGCCAGCAGCCCGAATCTGGTGCGCACAGATACGCAGTATTTT
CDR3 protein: CASSPNLVRTDTQYF

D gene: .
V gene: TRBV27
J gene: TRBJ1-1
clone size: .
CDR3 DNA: TGTGCCAGCAGGCGGGGGTCCGAGAGCACTGAAGCTTTCTTT
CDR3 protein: CASRRGSESTEAFF

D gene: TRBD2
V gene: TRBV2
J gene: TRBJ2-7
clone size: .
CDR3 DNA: TGTGCCAGCAGTGGACTAGCGGGAAACCCCTACAATGAGCAGTACTTC
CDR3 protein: CASSGLAGNPYNEQYF

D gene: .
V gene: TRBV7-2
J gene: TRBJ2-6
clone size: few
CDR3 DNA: TGTGCCAGCAGCTTAACAGCCAATTCCTCTGGGGCCAACGTCCTGACTTTC
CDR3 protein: CASSLTANSSGANVLTF

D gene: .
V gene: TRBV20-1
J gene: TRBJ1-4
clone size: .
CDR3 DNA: TGCAGTGCTAGAGAGATCGGGGTTGGGGTTCCTAATGAAAAACTGTTTTTT
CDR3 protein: CSAREIGVGVPNEKLFF

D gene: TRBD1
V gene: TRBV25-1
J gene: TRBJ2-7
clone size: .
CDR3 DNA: TGTGCCAGCAGTGACCGGGACAGAGACTACGAGCAGTACTTC
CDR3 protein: CASSDRDRDYEQYF

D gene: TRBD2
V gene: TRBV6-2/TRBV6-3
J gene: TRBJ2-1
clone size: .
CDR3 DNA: TGTGCCAGCAGTCACGGGCGGACTAGGGGCTACAATGAGCAGTTCTTC
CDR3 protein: CASSHGRTRGYNEQFF

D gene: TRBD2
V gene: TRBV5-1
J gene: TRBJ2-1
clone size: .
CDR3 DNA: TGCGCCAGCAGCTTGGAATTAGCGGGGAACTACAATGAGCAGTTCTTC
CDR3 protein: CASSLELAGNYNEQFF

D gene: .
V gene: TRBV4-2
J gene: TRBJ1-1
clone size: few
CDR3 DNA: TGTGCCAGCAGCCAAGTTACGGGAGTGAACACTGAAGCTTTCTTT
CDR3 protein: CASSQVTGVNTEAFF

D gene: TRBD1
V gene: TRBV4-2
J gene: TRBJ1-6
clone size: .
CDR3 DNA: TGTGCCAGCAGCAAAGAACCACTGACAGGGGCTGATAATTCACCCCTCCACTTT
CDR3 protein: CASSKEPLTGADNSPLHF

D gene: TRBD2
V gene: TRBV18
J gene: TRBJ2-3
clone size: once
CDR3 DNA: TGTGCCAGCTCACCACGTCGAGCGACGGGAGGGGAGGATACGCAGTATTTT
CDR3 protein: CASSPRRATGGEDTQYF

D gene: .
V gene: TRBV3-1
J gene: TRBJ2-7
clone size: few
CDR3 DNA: TGTGCCAGCAGCCAATCGGAGGGCCCTCGCGAGCAGTACTTC
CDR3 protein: CASSQSEGPREQYF

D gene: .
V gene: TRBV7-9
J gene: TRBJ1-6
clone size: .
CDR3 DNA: TGTGCCAGCAGCTTAGGGGCAGGACCCCTCCACTTT
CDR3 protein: CASSLGAGPLHF